The 2 T cell receptor beta chains below come from one sample, sequenced in a study of blood T cell repertoires in COVID-19. Here immunoSEQ multiplex PCR was the method, and the copy in TCRdb shows in-frame clones only, minus some. The sample holds approximately 150,000 clones, around 80% seen once. The specimen was PBMCs or T cells enriched from blood (not recorded which). These receptor sequences come from a man aged 40-49 years with acute COVID-19.

The chain combines TRBV9 with TRBJ1-4, with 9 bases identical to TRBD1. This CDR3 is built from 15 residues. Germline trimming cut 0 bases from V and 8 bases from J; bases unmatched to any gene: 5. Per the germline V gene, CDR1 is SGDLS and CDR2 is YYNGEE. The CDR3 nucleotides are TGTGCCAGCAGCGTAGGGGGACAGGGAGAAGAAAAACTGTTTTTT. Its protein product is CASSVGGQGEEKLFF. Combining the CDR3 with reference TRBV9 and TRBJ1-4 gives the whole variable domain DSGVTQTPKHLITATGQRVTLRCSPRSGDLSVYWYQQSLDQGLQFLIQYYNGEERAKGNILERFSAQQFPDLHSELNLSSLELGDSALYFCASSVGGQGEEKLFFGSGTQLSVL.

The chain uses TRBV12-3 or TRBV12-4 and TRBJ1-1; tentatively, D is TRBD1 (6 bases). The CDR3 runs to 11 residues. V lost 5 bases, J lost 10 bases, and 11 bases lay in between. The DNA of the CDR3 is TGTGCCAGCAGTACAGGGTACGTAGCTTTCTTT. Encoded protein: CASSTGYVAFF.